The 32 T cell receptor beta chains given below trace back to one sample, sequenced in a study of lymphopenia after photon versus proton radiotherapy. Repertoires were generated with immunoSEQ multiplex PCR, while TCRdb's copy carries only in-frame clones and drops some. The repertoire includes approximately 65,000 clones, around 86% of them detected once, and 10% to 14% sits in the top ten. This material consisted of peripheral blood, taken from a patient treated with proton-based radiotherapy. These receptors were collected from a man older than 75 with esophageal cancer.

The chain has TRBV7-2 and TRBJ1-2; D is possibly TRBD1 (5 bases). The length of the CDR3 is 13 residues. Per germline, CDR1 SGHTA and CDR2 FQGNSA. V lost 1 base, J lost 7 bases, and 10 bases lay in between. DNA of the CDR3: TGTGCCAGCAGCTTAGTTGGGGCTGGTGGCTACACCTTC. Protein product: CASSLVGAGGYTF.

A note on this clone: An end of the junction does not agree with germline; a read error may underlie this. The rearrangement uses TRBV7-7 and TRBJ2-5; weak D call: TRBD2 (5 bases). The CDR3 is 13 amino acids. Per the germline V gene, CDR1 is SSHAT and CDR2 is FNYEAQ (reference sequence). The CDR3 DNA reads TGTGCTAGCAGACTGAGGGCTCCCGAGACCCAGTACTTC. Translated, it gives CASRLRAPETQYF.

CDR3 protein: CASSLARTSSTDTQYF. CDR3 in DNA: TGTGCCAGCAGCTTAGCTAGGACTAGCTCCACAGATACGCAGTATTTT. V gene TRBV7-8 combines with J gene TRBJ2-3; 8 bases are a match to TRBD2. J gave up 2 bases and V 0 bases, and 4 bases lay outside the gene matches. Germline V gives CDR1 SGHVS, CDR2 FQNEAQ. This CDR3 contains 16 residues.

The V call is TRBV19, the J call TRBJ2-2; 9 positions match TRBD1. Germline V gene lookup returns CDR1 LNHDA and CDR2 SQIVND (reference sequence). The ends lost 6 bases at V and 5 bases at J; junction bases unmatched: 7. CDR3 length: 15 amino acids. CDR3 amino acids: CASRPGTGRTGELFF. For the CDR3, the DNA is TGTGCCAGTAGACCCGGGACAGGGAGAACCGGGGAGCTGTTTTTT.

The CDR3, as DNA: TGTGCCAGCAGCTTAGTATACCCGCGGGGCACCGGGGAGCTGTTTTTT. Its protein is CASSLVYPRGTGELFF. This chain joins TRBV7-2 and TRBJ2-2; tentatively, D is TRBD2 (6 bases). The CDR3 runs to 16 residues. The V end was cut by 1 base, the J end by 4 bases, with 13 bases between. Germline lookup yields CDR1 SGHTA and CDR2 FQGNSA.

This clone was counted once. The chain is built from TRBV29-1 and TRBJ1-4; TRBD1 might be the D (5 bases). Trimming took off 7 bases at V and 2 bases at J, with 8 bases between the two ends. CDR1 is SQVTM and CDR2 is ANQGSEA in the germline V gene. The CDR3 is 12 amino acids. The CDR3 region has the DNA TGCAGCGCAGGGTTTACTAATGAAAAACTGTTTTTT. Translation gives CSAGFTNEKLFF. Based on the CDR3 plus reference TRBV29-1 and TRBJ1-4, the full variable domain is SAVISQKPSRDICQRGTSLTIQCQVDSQVTMMFWYRQQPGQSLTLIATANQGSEATYESGFVIDKFPISRPNLTFSTLTVSNMSPEDSSIYLCSAGFTNEKLFFGSGTQLSVL.

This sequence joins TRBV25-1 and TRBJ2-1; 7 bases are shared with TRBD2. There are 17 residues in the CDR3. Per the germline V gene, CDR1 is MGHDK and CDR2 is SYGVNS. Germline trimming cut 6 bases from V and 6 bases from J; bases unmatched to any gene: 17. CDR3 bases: TGTGCCAGCAGGGGGGACCAGACTAGCCTCCCCTCCAATGAGCAGTTCTTC. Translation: CASRGDQTSLPSNEQFF.

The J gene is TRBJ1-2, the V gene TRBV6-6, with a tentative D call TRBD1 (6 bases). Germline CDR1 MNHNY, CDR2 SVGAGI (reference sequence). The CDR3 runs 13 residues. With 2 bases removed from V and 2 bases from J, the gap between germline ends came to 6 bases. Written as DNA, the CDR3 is TGTGCCAGCAGTTACGGACAGAACTATGGCTACACCTTC. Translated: CASSYGQNYGYTF.

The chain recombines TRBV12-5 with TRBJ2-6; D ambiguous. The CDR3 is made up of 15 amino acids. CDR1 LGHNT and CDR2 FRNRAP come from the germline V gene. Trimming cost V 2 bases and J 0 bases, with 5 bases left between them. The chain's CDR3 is CASGLWSSGANVLTF. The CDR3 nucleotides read TGTGCTAGTGGTTTGTGGAGCTCTGGGGCCAACGTCCTGACTTTC.

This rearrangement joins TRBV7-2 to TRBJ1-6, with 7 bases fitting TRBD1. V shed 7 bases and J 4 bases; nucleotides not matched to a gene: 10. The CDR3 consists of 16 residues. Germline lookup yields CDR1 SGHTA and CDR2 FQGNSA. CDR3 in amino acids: CASTSRGGQYNSPLHF. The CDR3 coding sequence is TGTGCCAGCACCTCAAGGGGGGGACAGTATAATTCACCCCTCCACTTT.

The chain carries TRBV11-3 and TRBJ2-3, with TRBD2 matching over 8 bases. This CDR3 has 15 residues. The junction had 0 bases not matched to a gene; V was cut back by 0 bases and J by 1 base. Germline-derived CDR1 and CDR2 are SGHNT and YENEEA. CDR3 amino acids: CASSLDGGGTDTQYF. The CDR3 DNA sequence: TGTGCCAGCAGCTTAGACGGGGGGGGCACAGATACGCAGTATTTT. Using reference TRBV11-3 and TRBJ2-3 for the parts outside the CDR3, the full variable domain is EAGVVQSPRYKIIEKKQPVAFWCNPISGHNTLYWYLQNLGQGPELLIRYENEEAVDDSQLPKDRFSAERLKGVDSTLKIQPAELGDSAVYLCASSLDGGGTDTQYFGPGTRLTVL.

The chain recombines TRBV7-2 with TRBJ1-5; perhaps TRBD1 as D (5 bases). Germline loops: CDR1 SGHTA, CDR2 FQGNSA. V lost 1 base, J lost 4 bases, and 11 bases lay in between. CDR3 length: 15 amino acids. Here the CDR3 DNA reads TGTGCCAGCAGCTTAGGTGGGGGGAGGAATCAGCCCCAGCATTTT. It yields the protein CASSLGGGRNQPQHF. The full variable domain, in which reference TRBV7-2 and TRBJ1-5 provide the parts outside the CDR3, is GAGVSQSPSNKVTEKGKDVELRCDPISGHTALYWYRQSLGQGLEFLIYFQGNSAPDKSGLPSDRFSAERTGGSVSTLTIQRTQQEDSAVYLCASSLGGGRNQPQHFGDGTRLSIL.

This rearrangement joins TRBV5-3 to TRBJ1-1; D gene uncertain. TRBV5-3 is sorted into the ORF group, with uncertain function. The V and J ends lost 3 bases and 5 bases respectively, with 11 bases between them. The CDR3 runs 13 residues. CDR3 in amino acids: CARSCDFLTEAFF. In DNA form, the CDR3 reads TGTGCCAGAAGCTGCGATTTTTTGACTGAAGCTTTCTTT.

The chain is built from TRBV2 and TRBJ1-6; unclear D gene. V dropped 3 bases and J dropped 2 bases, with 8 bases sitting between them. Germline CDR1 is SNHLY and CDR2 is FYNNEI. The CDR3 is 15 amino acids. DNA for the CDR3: TGTGCCAGCAGTGAGGGCAGAACCTATAATTCACCCCTCCACTTT. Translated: CASSEGRTYNSPLHF.

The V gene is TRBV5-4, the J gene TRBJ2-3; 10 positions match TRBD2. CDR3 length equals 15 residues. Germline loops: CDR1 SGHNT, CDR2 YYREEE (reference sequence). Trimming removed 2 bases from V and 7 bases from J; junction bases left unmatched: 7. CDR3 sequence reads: CASSFASGSGNTQYF. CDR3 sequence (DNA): TGTGCCAGCAGCTTTGCTAGCGGGAGTGGGAATACGCAGTATTTT.

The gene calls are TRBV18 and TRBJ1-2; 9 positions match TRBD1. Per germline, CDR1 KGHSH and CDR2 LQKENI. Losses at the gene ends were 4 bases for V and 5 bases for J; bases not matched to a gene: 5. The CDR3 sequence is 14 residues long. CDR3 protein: CASSRDRELYGYTF. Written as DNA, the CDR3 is TGTGCCAGCTCACGGGACAGGGAATTATATGGCTACACCTTC.

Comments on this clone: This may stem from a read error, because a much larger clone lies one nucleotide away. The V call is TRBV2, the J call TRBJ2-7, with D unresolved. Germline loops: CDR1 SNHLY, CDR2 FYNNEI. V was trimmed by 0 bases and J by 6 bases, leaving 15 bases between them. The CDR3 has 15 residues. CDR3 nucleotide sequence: TGTGCCAGCAGTGAAGCGCAAGGGTCTATCTGCGAGCAGTACTTC. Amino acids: CASSEAQGSICEQYF. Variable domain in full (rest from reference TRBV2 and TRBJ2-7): EPEVTQTPSHQVTQMGQEVILRCVPISNHLYFYWYRQILGQKVEFLVSFYNNEISEKSEIFDDQFSVERPDGSNFTLKIRSTKLEDSAMYFCASSEAQGSICEQYFGPGTRLTVT.

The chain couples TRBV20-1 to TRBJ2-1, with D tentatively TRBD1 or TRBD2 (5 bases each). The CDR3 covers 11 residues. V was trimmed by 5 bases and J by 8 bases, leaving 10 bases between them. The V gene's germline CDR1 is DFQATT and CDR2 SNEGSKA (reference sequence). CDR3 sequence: CSAARGDEQFF. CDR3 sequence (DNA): TGCAGTGCTGCACGGGGCGATGAGCAGTTCTTC.

CDR3 in DNA: TGTGCCAGTAGTATAGTAGGGGACAGTCTAGAAAAACTGTTTTTT. As protein: CASSIVGDSLEKLFF. The chain has TRBV19 and TRBJ1-4, with 7 bases matching TRBD1. V shed 1 base, J shed 8 bases, and the junction held 7 bases outside the gene matches. This CDR3 is built from 15 residues. CDR1 and CDR2 from the germline V gene are LNHDA and SQIVND (reference sequence). Complete variable domain (other parts from reference TRBV19 and TRBJ1-4): DGGITQSPKYLFRKEGQNVTLSCEQNLNHDAMYWYRQDPGQGLRLIYYSQIVNDFQKGDIAEGYSVSREKKESFPLTVTSAQKNPTAFYLCASSIVGDSLEKLFFGSGTQLSVL.

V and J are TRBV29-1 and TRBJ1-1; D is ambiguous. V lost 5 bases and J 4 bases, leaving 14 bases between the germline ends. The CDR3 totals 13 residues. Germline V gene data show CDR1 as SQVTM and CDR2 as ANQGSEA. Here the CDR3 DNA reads TGCAGCGTTTCCGAGGGAGTTGCCACTGAAGCTTTCTTT. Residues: CSVSEGVATEAFF.

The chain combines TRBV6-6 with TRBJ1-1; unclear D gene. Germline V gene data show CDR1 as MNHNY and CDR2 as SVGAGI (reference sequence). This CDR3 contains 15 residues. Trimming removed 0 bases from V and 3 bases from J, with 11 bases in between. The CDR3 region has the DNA TGTGCCAGCAGTTACTCTAGGACGGTCGACACTGAAGCTTTCTTT. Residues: CASSYSRTVDTEAFF.

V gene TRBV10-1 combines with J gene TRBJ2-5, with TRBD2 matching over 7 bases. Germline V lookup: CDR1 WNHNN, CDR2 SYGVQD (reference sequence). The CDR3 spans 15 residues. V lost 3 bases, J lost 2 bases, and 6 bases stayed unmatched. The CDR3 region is CASSDHRTRQETQYF. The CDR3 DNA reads TGCGCCAGCAGTGACCACAGGACTAGGCAAGAGACCCAGTACTTC.

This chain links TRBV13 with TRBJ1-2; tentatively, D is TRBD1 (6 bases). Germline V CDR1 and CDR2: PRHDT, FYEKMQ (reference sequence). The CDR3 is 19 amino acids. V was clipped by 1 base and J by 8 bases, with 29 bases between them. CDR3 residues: CASSLVAGWGLGHLWGYTF. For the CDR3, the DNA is TGTGCCAGCAGCTTAGTCGCGGGGTGGGGGCTTGGCCATCTATGGGGCTACACCTTC.

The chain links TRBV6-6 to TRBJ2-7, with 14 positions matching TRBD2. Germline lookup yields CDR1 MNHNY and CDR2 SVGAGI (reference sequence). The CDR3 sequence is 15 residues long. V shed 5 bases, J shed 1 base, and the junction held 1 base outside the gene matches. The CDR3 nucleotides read TGTGCCAGCAGTCGACTAGCGGGAGGGTCCTACGAGCAGTACTTC. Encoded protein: CASSRLAGGSYEQYF.

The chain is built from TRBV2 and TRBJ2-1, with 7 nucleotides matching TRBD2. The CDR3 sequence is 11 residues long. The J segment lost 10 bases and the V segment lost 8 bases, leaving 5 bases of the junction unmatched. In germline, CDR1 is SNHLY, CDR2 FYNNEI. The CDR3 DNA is TGTGCCAGCCAGGCTAGCGGAGAGCAGTTCTTC. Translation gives CASQASGEQFF.

CDR3 in amino acids: CAWGEFYEQYF. For the CDR3, the DNA is TGTGCCTGGGGGGAGTTCTACGAGCAGTACTTC. The V gene is TRBV30, the J gene TRBJ2-7, with D perhaps TRBD2 (5 bases). V was trimmed by 5 bases and J by 3 bases, leaving 8 bases between them. Germline CDR1 GTSNPN, CDR2 SVGIG (reference sequence). The CDR3 contains 11 residues.

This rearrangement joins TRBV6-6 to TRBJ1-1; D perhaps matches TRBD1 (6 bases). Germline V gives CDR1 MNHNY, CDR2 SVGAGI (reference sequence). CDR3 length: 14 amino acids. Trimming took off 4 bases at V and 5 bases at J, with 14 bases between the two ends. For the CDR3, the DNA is TGTGCCAGCAGTTTAATAGAGGGGGGGACTGAAGCTTTCTTT. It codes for CASSLIEGGTEAFF.

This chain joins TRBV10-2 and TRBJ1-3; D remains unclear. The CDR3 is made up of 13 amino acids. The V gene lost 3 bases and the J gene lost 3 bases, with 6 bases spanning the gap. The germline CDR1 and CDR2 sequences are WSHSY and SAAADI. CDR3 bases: TGCGCCAGCAGTGACGGTAGTGGAAACACCATATATTTT. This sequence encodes CASSDGSGNTIYF.

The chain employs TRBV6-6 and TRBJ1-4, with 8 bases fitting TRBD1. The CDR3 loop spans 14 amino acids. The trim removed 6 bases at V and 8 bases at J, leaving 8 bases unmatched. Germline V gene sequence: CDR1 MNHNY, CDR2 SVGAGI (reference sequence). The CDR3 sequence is CASSLGQGREKLFF. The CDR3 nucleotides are TGTGCCAGCAGCCTCGGACAGGGTCGAGAAAAACTGTTTTTT.

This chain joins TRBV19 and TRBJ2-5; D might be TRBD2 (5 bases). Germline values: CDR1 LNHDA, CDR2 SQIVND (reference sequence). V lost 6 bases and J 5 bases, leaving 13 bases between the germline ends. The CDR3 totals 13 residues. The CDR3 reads CASRISGKETQYF. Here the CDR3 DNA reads TGTGCCAGTAGAATCTCGGGGAAGGAGACCCAGTACTTC. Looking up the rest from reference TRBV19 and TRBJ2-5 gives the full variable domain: DGGITQSPKYLFRKEGQNVTLSCEQNLNHDAMYWYRQDPGQGLRLIYYSQIVNDFQKGDIAEGYSVSREKKESFPLTVTSAQKNPTAFYLCASRISGKETQYFGPGTRLLVL.

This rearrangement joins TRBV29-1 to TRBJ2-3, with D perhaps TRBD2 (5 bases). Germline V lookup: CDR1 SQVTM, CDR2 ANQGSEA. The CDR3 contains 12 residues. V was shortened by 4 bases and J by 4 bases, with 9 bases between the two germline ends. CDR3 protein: CSVGTGPDTQYF. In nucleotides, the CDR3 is TGCAGCGTTGGGACTGGCCCAGATACGCAGTATTTT.

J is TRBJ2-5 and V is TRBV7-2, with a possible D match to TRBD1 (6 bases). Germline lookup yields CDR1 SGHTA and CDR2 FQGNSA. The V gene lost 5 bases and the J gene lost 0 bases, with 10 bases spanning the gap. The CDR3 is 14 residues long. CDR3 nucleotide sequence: TGTGCCAGCAGCCGGGGACATTACCAAGAGACCCAGTACTTC. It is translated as CASSRGHYQETQYF.